This T cell receptor beta chain was sequenced for a study of siplizumab effects on memory and regulatory T cells. The method was immunoSEQ multiplex PCR; TCRdb's version includes in-frame clones alone and lacks a portion of them. This sample has about 100,000 clones; 91% occur once, and the top ten carry 0.14% to 0.15%. Germline CDR1 reads SQVTM; CDR2 reads ANQGSEA. The ends were cut back, 2 bases at V and 5 bases at J, with 15 bases in the middle. The CDR3 loop spans 14 amino acids. Sequencing used CD4+ T cells sorted from blood. The sequence was obtained from a human donor in good health. The chain carries TRBV29-1 and TRBJ1-1; D gene ambiguous. The CDR3 DNA is TGCAGCGTTGAACTCGCGGCGAGATGGACTGAAGCTTTCTTT. Its protein product is CSVELAARWTEAFF.